A single sample gave rise to the 25 T cell receptor beta chains below, sequenced in a study of cytomegalovirus exposure and HLA in healthy donors. Primers: 60 Vbeta forward and 13 Jbeta reverse. Profiling relied on immunoSEQ multiplex PCR, and the TCRdb table lists in-frame clones only, not all of them. The sample lists tens of thousands of clones, 80% occurring once. Source material: PBMCs. These TCRs come from a woman in her fifties or sixties in good health and CMV-seropositive.

J is TRBJ2-4 and V is TRBV6-6, with TRBD1 matching over 7 bases. J gave up 6 bases and V 6 bases, and 8 bases lay outside the gene matches. CDR1 is MNHNY, CDR2 SVGAGI, per germline (reference sequence). The CDR3 sequence is 14 residues long. CDR3 bases: TGTGCCAGCAGCATTACAGGGGTGGGAAACATTCAGTACTTC. It is translated as CASSITGVGNIQYF.

The chain links TRBV7-9 to TRBJ1-1, with D perhaps TRBD1 (5 bases). This CDR3 has 14 amino acids. Germline loops: CDR1 SEHNR, CDR2 FQNEAQ (reference sequence). V was shortened by 1 base and J by 6 bases, with 12 bases between the two germline ends. The CDR3 spells CASSLVGGGAEAFF. The CDR3 region has the DNA TGTGCCAGCAGCTTAGTTGGGGGAGGGGCTGAAGCTTTCTTT.

The CDR3 nucleotides are TGTGCCAGCAGCTTTACAGGGTACACTGAAGCTTTCTTT. Translation: CASSFTGYTEAFF. V gene TRBV11-3 combines with J gene TRBJ1-1; possible D gene TRBD1, 6 bases. In germline, CDR1 is SGHNT, CDR2 YENEEA. V was clipped by 3 bases and J by 3 bases, with 8 bases between them. This CDR3 has 13 amino acids.

The chain links TRBV6-9 to TRBJ2-7; 15 bases fit TRBD2. The CDR3 loop spans 17 amino acids. The V segment lost 2 bases and the J segment 5 bases; nucleotides outside the gene matches: 7. The V gene's germline CDR1 is MNHGY and CDR2 SVAAGI. CDR3 DNA: TGTGCCAGCAGTTATCGGACTAGCGGGAGGGTTAACCACGAGCAGTACGTC. Residues: CASSYRTSGRVNHEQYV.

The V call is TRBV29-1, the J call TRBJ2-1, with 11 bases that match TRBD1. Germline V lookup: CDR1 SQVTM, CDR2 ANQGSEA. The CDR3 is 17 amino acids. J lost 0 bases, V lost 3 bases, and 7 bases had no gene match. CDR3 loop: CSVDFGQGAFSYNEQFF. CDR3 DNA sequence: TGCAGCGTTGATTTCGGACAGGGGGCATTCTCCTACAATGAGCAGTTCTTC.

The chain recombines TRBV12-5 with TRBJ2-5; 8 bases match TRBD1. The V gene's germline CDR1 is LGHNT and CDR2 FRNRAP. V shed 4 bases and J 4 bases; nucleotides not matched to a gene: 5. This CDR3 contains 14 residues. The CDR3 DNA follows: TGTGCTAGTGGTTCCTCAGGGGGCAGAGAGACCCAGTACTTC. Its protein product is CASGSSGGRETQYF.

The chain has TRBV18 and TRBJ2-7; 10 nucleotides line up with TRBD1. V dropped 4 bases and J dropped 6; count of bases not matched to a gene: 3. This CDR3 contains 13 residues. Germline lookup yields CDR1 KGHSH and CDR2 LQKENI. Here the CDR3 reads CASSRGDRGEQYF. DNA for the CDR3: TGTGCCAGCTCACGAGGGGACAGGGGCGAGCAGTACTTC. Combining the CDR3 with reference TRBV18 and TRBJ2-7 gives the whole variable domain NAGVMQNPRHLVRRRGQEARLRCSPMKGHSHVYWYRQLPEEGLKFMVYLQKENIIDESGMPKERFSAEFPKEGPSILRIQQVVRGDSAAYFCASSRGDRGEQYFGPGTRLTVT.

J is TRBJ2-7 and V is TRBV12-2; TRBD1, the table's D call, was not compared with the DNA. TRBV12-2 is given as a pseudogene. The CDR3 runs to 15 residues. For the CDR3, the DNA is TGTGCAAGTCGCCCCGACAGGGGCAGCTCCTACGAGCAGTACTTC. It is translated as CASRPDRGSSYEQYF.

The V and J genes are TRBV29-1 and TRBJ1-2; the match to TRBD1 covers 7 bases. The V and J ends lost 7 bases and 0 bases, in that order; junction bases with no gene match: 5. The germline gives CDR1 SQVTM, CDR2 ANQGSEA. CDR3 length: 13 residues. The CDR3 reads CSAEGGANYGYTF. The CDR3 bases are TGCAGCGCAGAAGGGGGCGCTAACTATGGCTACACCTTC.

This chain joins TRBV5-4 and TRBJ1-1, with 7 bases aligning to TRBD1. With V trimmed by 4 bases and J by 4 bases, 4 bases remained unmatched. CDR3 length equals 13 residues. Germline CDR1 reads SGHNT; CDR2 reads YYREEE (reference sequence). This CDR3 reads CASSPDRPTEAFF. The CDR3 region has the DNA TGTGCCAGCAGCCCGGACAGGCCCACTGAAGCTTTCTTT.

V and J are TRBV10-2 and TRBJ2-5; tentatively, D is TRBD2 (6 bases). The J call is doubtful: the DNA matches TRBJ2-7 better. Germline CDR1 reads WSHSY; CDR2 reads SAAADI. The CDR3 loop spans 13 amino acids. The CDR3: CASRPGLRYEQYF. The CDR3 nucleotides are TGCGCCAGCCGACCGGGACTCCGCTACGAGCAGTACTTC.

The chain has TRBV18 and TRBJ2-4; 7 bases fit TRBD1. The V gene end was trimmed by 6 bases and the J gene end by 4 bases; junction bases not matched to a gene: 9. This CDR3 spans 15 amino acids. Per germline, CDR1 KGHSH and CDR2 LQKENI. The CDR3: CASSLIQGTKNIQYF. In DNA, the CDR3 is TGTGCCAGCTCCCTAATACAGGGGACGAAAAACATTCAGTACTTC.

This clone was picked up a small number of times. The genes are TRBV30 and TRBJ1-2, with a tentative D call TRBD1 (6 bases). The ends were cut back, 4 bases at V and 4 bases at J, with 19 bases in the middle. Germline assignment: CDR1 GTSNPN and CDR2 SVGIG (reference sequence). The CDR3 length is 15 residues. The CDR3 DNA reads TGTGCCTGGACACTGGGGCAGGGGCGCCGCTATGGCTACACCTTC. The encoded protein is CAWTLGQGRRYGYTF.

The chain joins TRBV28 to TRBJ1-5; a weak D match, TRBD1 (5 bases). In germline, CDR1 is MDHEN, CDR2 SYDVKM. Trimming cost V 1 base and J 3 bases, with 10 bases left between them. The CDR3 is 15 residues long. The CDR3 DNA reads as TGTGCCAGCAGTTTATTAGGCAGGGACAATCAGCCCCAGCATTTT. It yields the protein CASSLLGRDNQPQHF.

The chain combines TRBV27 with TRBJ2-7; 7 positions match TRBD1. V lost 4 bases to trimming and J lost 2 bases; unmatched junction nucleotides: 2. The CDR3 has 13 residues. Germline V gene lookup returns CDR1 MNHEY and CDR2 SMNVEV (reference sequence). CDR3 sequence reads: CASSWGQTYEQYF. CDR3 coding DNA: TGTGCCAGCAGTTGGGGACAGACCTACGAGCAGTACTTC.

The rearrangement links TRBV18 to TRBJ2-2; TRBD1 matches 7 bases. CDR1 is KGHSH and CDR2 is LQKENI in the germline V gene. The CDR3 covers 15 residues. V was pared by 5 bases and J by 4 bases, with 7 bases of the junction left unmatched. The CDR3 protein is CASSSRDSGTGELFF. CDR3 sequence (DNA): TGTGCCAGCTCATCTCGGGACAGCGGCACCGGGGAGCTGTTTTTT. The full variable domain, in which reference TRBV18 and TRBJ2-2 provide the parts outside the CDR3, is NAGVMQNPRHLVRRRGQEARLRCSPMKGHSHVYWYRQLPEEGLKFMVYLQKENIIDESGMPKERFSAEFPKEGPSILRIQQVVRGDSAAYFCASSSRDSGTGELFFGEGSRLTVL.

The chain employs TRBV2 and TRBJ1-5, with 7 nucleotides matching TRBD1. V trimming: 6 bases; J trimming: 0 bases; junction bases outside the gene matches: 11. In germline, CDR1 is SNHLY, CDR2 FYNNEI. The length of the CDR3 is 17 residues. Written as DNA, the CDR3 is TGTGCCAGCAGCAGGGGGGCGTCGTTGAGTAGCAATCAGCCCCAGCATTTT. Its protein product is CASSRGASLSSNQPQHF.

CDR3 DNA sequence: TGTGCCAGCAGTTGGTCAGGGTATACTGAAGCTTTCTTT. It encodes CASSWSGYTEAFF. The chain combines TRBV27 with TRBJ1-1, with D possibly being TRBD1 (5 bases). V was cut by 4 bases and J by 5 bases, with 11 bases left in between. There are 13 residues in the CDR3. Germline values: CDR1 MNHEY, CDR2 SMNVEV (reference sequence).

The rearrangement links TRBV12-5 to TRBJ2-2, with 8 bases that match TRBD1. CDR3 length equals 14 residues. With 6 bases clipped from V and 9 bases from J, the junction kept 9 bases outside the gene matches. Germline CDR1 is LGHNT and CDR2 is FRNRAP. For the CDR3, the DNA is TGTGCTAGTGGGTCGACAGGGGTGGAGAGGGAGCTGTTTTTT. The encoded protein is CASGSTGVERELFF. Full variable domain (remainder filled in from reference TRBV12-5 and TRBJ2-2): DARVTQTPRHKVTEMGQEVTMRCQPILGHNTVFWYRQTMMQGLELLAYFRNRAPLDDSGMPKDRFSAEMPDATLATLKIQPSEPRDSAVYFCASGSTGVERELFFGEGSRLTVL.

The chain has TRBV5-1 and TRBJ1-1; D unresolved. The ends were cut back, 2 bases at V and 6 bases at J, with 11 bases in the middle. The CDR3 sequence is 13 residues long. Per the germline V gene, CDR1 is SGHRS and CDR2 is YFSETQ. The CDR3 DNA sequence: TGCGCCAGCAGCTTCGGAGAGTCAGCTGAAGCTTTCTTT. Encoded protein: CASSFGESAEAFF.

J is TRBJ2-5 and V is TRBV6-1; D ambiguous. The J call may be faulty, since TRBJ2-7 better matches the DNA end. Germline assignment: CDR1 MNHNS and CDR2 SASEGT. This CDR3 has 14 amino acids. The CDR3 here is CASSERTGPYEQYF. CDR3 bases: TGTGCCAGCAGTGAAAGAACGGGTCCCTACGAGCAGTACTTC.

This clone was seen just once. The chain recombines TRBV5-1 with TRBJ1-1; 7 bases match TRBD1. V dropped 0 bases and J dropped 3; count of bases not matched to a gene: 5. Germline V gene lookup returns CDR1 SGHRS and CDR2 YFSETQ. This CDR3 region has 15 residues. CDR3 sequence: CASSLAVRGHTEAFF. The CDR3 coding sequence is TGCGCCAGCAGCTTGGCCGTGAGGGGGCACACTGAAGCTTTCTTT.

The rearrangement uses TRBV5-6 and TRBJ2-7, with TRBD1 matching 10 bases. The CDR3 sequence is 15 residues long. With V trimmed by 4 bases and J by 3 bases, 7 bases remained unmatched. Germline V lookup: CDR1 SGHDT, CDR2 YYEEEE. CDR3 amino acids: CASSRGQGTLYEQYV. CDR3 nucleotide sequence: TGTGCCAGCAGCCGGGGACAGGGGACTCTCTACGAGCAGTACGTC.

This clone has more than one count but fewer than ten. The CDR3 DNA is TGTGCCAGCAGGTGGACAGCAAACACTGAAGCTTTCTTT. This translates into CASRWTANTEAFF. The J gene is TRBJ1-1, the V gene TRBV5-8; TRBD1 is a possible D gene (6 bases). CDR1 SGHTS and CDR2 YDEGEE come from the germline V gene. The CDR3 runs to 13 residues. Trimming took off 5 bases at V and 2 bases at J, with 10 bases between the two ends.

The chain recombines TRBV29-1 with TRBJ2-1; TRBD2 might be the D (5 bases). V was shortened by 6 bases and J by 6 bases, with 21 bases between the two germline ends. This CDR3 is 15 amino acids long. The germline V gene has CDR1 SQVTM and CDR2 ANQGSEA. Here the CDR3 DNA reads TGCAGCGTGGCAAAGCGGATGGGTCCAGTCAATGAGCAGTTCTTC. It specifies CSVAKRMGPVNEQFF.